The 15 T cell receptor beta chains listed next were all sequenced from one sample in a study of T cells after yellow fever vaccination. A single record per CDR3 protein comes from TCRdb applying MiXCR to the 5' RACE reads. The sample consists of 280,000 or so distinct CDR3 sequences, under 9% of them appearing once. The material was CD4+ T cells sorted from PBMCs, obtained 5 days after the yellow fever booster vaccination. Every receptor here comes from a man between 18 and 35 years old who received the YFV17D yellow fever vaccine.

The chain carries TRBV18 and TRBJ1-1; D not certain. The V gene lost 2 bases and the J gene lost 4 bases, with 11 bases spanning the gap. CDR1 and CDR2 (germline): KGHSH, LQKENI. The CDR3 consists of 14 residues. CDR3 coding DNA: TGTGCCAGCTCACCAATCTCTGATACCACTGAAGCTTTCTTT. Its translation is CASSPISDTTEAFF.

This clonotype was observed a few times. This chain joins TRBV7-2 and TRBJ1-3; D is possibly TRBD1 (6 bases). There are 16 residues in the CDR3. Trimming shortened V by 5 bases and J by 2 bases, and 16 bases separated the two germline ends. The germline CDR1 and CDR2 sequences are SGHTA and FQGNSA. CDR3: CASSPEQGVAGNTIYF. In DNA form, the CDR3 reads TGTGCCAGCAGCCCAGAACAGGGAGTAGCTGGAAACACCATATATTTT.

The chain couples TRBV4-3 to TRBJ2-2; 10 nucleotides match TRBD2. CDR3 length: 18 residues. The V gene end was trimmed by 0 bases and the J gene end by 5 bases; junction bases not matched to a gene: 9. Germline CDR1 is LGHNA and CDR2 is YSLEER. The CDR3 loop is CASSQEGPRTSGTGELFF. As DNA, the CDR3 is TGCGCCAGCAGCCAAGAAGGGCCAAGGACTAGCGGAACCGGGGAGCTGTTTTTT.

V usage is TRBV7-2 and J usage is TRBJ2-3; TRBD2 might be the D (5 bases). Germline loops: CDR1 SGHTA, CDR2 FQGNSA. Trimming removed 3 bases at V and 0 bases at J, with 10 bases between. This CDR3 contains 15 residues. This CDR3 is CASSFERTSTDTQYF. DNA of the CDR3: TGTGCCAGCAGCTTTGAGCGGACTAGCACAGATACGCAGTATTTT. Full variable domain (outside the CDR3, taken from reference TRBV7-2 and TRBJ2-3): GAGVSQSPSNKVTEKGKDVELRCDPISGHTALYWYRQSLGQGLEFLIYFQGNSAPDKSGLPSDRFSAERTGGSVSTLTIQRTQQEDSAVYLCASSFERTSTDTQYFGPGTRLTVL.

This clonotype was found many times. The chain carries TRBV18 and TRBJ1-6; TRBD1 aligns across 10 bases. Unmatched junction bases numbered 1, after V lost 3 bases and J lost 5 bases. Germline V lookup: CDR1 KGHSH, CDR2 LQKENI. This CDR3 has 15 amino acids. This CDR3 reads CASSPGTGDNSPLHF. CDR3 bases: TGTGCCAGCTCACCCGGGACAGGGGATAATTCACCCCTCCACTTT. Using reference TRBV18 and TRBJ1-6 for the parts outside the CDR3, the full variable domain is NAGVMQNPRHLVRRRGQEARLRCSPMKGHSHVYWYRQLPEEGLKFMVYLQKENIIDESGMPKERFSAEFPKEGPSILRIQQVVRGDSAAYFCASSPGTGDNSPLHFGNGTRLTVT.

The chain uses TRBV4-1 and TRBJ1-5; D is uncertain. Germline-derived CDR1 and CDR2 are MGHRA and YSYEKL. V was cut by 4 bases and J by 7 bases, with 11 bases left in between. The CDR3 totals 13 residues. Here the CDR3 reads CASSPSGIQPQHF. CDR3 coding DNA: TGCGCCAGCAGCCCTTCGGGGATCCAGCCCCAGCATTTT.

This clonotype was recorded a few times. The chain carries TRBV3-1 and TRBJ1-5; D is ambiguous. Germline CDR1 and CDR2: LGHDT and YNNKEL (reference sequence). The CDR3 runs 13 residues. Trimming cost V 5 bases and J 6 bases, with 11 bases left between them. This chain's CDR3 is CASSASGFQPQHF. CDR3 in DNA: TGTGCCAGCAGCGCTTCGGGGTTTCAGCCCCAGCATTTT.

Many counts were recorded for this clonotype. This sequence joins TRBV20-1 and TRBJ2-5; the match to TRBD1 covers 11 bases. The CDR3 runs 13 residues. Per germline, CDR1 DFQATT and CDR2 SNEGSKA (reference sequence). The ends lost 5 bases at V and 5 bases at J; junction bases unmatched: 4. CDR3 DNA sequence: TGCAGTGCTGGACAGGGGGCTAGGGAGACCCAGTACTTC. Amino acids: CSAGQGARETQYF.

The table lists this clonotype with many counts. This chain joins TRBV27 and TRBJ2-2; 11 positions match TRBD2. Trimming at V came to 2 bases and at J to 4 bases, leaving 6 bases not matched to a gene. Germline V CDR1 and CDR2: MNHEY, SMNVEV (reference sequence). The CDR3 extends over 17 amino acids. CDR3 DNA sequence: TGTGCCAGCAGTTTAGGTGTTAGCGGGGGGGCCACCGGGGAGCTGTTTTTT. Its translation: CASSLGVSGGATGELFF.

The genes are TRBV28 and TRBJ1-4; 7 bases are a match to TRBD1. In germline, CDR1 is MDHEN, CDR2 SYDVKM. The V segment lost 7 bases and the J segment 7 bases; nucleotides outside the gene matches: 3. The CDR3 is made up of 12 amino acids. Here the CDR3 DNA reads TGTGCCAGCACCAGGGGGACTGAAAAACTGTTTTTT. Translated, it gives CASTRGTEKLFF.

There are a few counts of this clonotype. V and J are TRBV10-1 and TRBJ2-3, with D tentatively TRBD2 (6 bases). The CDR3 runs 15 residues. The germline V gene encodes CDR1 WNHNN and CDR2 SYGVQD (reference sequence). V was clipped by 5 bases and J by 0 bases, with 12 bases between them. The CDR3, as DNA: TGCGCCAGCAGTACCGGGACTTCTAGCACAGATACGCAGTATTTT. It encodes CASSTGTSSTDTQYF.

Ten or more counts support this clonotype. CDR3 sequence reads: CASSLRSGRGYTDTQYF. CDR3 DNA sequence: TGTGCCAGCAGCTTACGATCAGGACGGGGGTACACAGATACGCAGTATTTT. V and J are TRBV7-2 and TRBJ2-3, with TRBD2 as a possible D gene (6 bases). Per the germline V gene, CDR1 is SGHTA and CDR2 is FQGNSA. The V and J ends lost 2 bases and 2 bases respectively, with 17 bases between them. The CDR3 covers 17 residues.

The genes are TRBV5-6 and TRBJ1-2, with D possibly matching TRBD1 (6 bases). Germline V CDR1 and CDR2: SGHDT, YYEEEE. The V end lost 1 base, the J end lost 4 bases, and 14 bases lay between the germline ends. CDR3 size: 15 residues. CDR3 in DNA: TGTGCCAGCAGCTTGACAACAGGGTTTCCCTATGGCTACACCTTC. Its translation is CASSLTTGFPYGYTF.

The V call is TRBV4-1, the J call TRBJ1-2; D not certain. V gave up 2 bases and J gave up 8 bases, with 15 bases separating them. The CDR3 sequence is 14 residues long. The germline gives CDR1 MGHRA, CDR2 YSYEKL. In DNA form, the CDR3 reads TGCGCCAGCAGCCAATTGAAAGGGTTGGGAGGCTACACCTTC. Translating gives CASSQLKGLGGYTF.

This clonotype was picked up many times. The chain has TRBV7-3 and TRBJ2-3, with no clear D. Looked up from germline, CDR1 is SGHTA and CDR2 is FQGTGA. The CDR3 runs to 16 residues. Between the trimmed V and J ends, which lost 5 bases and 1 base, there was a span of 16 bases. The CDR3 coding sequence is TGTGCCAGCAGCCCAACCTTGGATCGGGGCACAGATACGCAGTATTTT. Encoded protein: CASSPTLDRGTDTQYF.